The entry below describes one TCR beta chain. Its antigen remains unidentified. The CDR3 end falls 3 residues outside the read, so it is completed with the germline J gene. This entry is derived from a study of T cells in women clearing cervical HPV infection. Study details: Donors had HPV16-related CIN3 or worse; 2 had invasive cancer. No precancer developed; the control's incident HPV16 infection cleared within 12 months. Study-level points and caveats: CIN3+ cases had significantly higher TCR repertoire richness than controls, but evenness did not differ.

Clones were sequenced by immunoSEQ multiplex PCR, and TCRdb holds only the in-frame ones, with some missing. Found here are tens of thousands of clones; the top ten clones hold 5.5% to 8.5%. V dropped 6 bases and J dropped 3 bases, with 8 bases sitting between them. CDR1 SNHLY and CDR2 FYNNEI come from the germline V gene. The CDR3 is 12 amino acids. This sequence joins TRBV2 and TRBJ2-5, with D possibly being TRBD2 (6 bases). The TCR comes from a woman aged 18 to 75 with a cervical HPV16 infection that either progressed to CIN3+ or cleared (not recorded which). Sequencing used blood buffy coat. The CDR3 DNA, read in part, is TGTGCCAGCAGACTAGCTAAAGAGACC. It encodes CASRLAKET. The full-length CDR3 reads as CASRLAKETQYF.